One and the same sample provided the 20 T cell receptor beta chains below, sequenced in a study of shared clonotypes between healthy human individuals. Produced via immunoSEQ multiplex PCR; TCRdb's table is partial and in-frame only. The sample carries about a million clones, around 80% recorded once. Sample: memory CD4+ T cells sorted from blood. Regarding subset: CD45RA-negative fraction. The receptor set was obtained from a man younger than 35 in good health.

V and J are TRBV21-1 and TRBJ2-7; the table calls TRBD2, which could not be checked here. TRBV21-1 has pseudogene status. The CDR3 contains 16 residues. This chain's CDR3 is CASSGTSGRGRGEQYF. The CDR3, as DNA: TGTGCCAGCAGCGGGACTAGCGGGAGGGGCCGGGGCGAGCAGTACTTC.

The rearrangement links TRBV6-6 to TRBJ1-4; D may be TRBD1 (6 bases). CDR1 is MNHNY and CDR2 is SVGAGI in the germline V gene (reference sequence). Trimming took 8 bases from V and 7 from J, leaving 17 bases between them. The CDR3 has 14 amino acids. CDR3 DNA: TGTGCCAGCCGAACAGGGCCAGGCGGTGAAAAACTGTTTTTT. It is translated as CASRTGPGGEKLFF.

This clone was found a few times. The CDR3 loop reads CASSLSALKETQYF. CDR3 bases: TGTGCCAGCAGCTTGTCGGCCCTGAAAGAGACCCAGTACTTC. The rearrangement joins TRBV5-4 to TRBJ2-5; D is unclear. From germline, CDR1 is SGHNT and CDR2 YYREEE (reference sequence). The CDR3 spans 14 residues. V shed 1 base and J shed 3 bases, with 10 bases lying between them.

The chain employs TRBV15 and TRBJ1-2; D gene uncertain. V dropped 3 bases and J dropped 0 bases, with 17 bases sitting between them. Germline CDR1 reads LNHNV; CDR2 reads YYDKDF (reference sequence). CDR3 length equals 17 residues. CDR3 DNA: TGTGCCACCAGCAGGGGAGATTGGACGGGAGCTAACTATGGCTACACCTTC. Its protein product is CATSRGDWTGANYGYTF.

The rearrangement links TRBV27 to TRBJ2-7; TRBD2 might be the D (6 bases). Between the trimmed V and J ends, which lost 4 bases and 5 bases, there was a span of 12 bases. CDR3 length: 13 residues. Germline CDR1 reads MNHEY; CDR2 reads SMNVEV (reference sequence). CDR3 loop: CASSSTSRNEQYF. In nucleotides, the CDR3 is TGTGCCAGCAGTTCTACTAGCAGGAACGAGCAGTACTTC.

The CDR3 reads CASSMGTSGGWPDTQYF. In nucleotides, the CDR3 is TGTGCCAGTAGTATGGGGACTAGCGGGGGTTGGCCAGATACGCAGTATTTT. The genes are TRBV19 and TRBJ2-3, with TRBD2 identical over 14 bases. This CDR3 is 17 amino acids long. Per germline, CDR1 LNHDA and CDR2 SQIVND (reference sequence). V gave up 3 bases and J gave up 4 bases; unmatched junction bases: 6.

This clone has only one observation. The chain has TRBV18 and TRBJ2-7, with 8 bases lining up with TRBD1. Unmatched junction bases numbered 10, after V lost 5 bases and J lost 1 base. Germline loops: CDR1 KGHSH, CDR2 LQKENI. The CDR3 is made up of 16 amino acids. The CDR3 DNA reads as TGTGCCAGCTCATTCCCAGGGGGCCGTGCGTCCTACGAGCAGTACTTC. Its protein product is CASSFPGGRASYEQYF. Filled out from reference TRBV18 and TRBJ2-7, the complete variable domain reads NAGVMQNPRHLVRRRGQEARLRCSPMKGHSHVYWYRQLPEEGLKFMVYLQKENIIDESGMPKERFSAEFPKEGPSILRIQQVVRGDSAAYFCASSFPGGRASYEQYFGPGTRLTVT.

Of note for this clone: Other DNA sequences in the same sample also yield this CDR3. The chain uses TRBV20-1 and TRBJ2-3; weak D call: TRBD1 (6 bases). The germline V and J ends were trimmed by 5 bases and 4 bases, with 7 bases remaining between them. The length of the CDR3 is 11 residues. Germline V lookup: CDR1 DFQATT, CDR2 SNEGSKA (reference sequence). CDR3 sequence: CSAGGADTQYF. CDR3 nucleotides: TGCAGTGCTGGGGGCGCAGATACGCAGTATTTT.

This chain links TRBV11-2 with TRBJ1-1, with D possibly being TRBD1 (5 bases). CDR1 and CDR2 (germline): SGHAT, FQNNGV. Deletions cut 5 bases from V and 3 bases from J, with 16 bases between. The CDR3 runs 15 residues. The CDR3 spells CASSTNRREDTEAFF. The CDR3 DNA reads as TGTGCCAGCAGCACAAACAGGAGAGAGGACACTGAAGCTTTCTTT. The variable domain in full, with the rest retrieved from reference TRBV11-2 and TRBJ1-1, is EAGVAQSPRYKIIEKRQSVAFWCNPISGHATLYWYQQILGQGPKLLIQFQNNGVVDDSQLPKDRFSAERLKGVDSTLKIQPAKLEDSAVYLCASSTNRREDTEAFFGQGTRLTVV.

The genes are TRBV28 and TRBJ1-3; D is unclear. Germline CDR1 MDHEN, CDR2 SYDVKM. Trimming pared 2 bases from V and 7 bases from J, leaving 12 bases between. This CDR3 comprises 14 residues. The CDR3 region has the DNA TGTGCCAGCAGTTTAATGGCGACTCGGAACACCATATATTTT. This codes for CASSLMATRNTIYF. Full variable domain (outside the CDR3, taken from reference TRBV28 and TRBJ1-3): DVKVTQSSRYLVKRTGEKVFLECVQDMDHENMFWYRQDPGLGLRLIYFSYDVKMKEKGDIPEGYSVSREKKERFSLILESASTNQTSMYLCASSLMATRNTIYFGEGSWLTVV.

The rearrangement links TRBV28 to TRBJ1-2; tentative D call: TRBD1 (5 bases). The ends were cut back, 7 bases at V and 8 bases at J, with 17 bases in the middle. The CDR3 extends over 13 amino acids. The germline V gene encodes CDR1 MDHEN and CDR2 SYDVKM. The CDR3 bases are TGTGCCAGCACCCTTAGGGGCAACCGAGGCTACACCTTC. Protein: CASTLRGNRGYTF.

The CDR3 region is CASTLDRGNSPLHF. The CDR3 DNA reads as TGTGCCAGTACCTTGGACAGGGGGAATTCACCCCTCCACTTT. V gene TRBV19 combines with J gene TRBJ1-6; 10 bases line up with TRBD1. J was trimmed by 7 bases and V by 7 bases; bases with no gene match: 4. CDR1 is LNHDA, CDR2 SQIVND, per germline (reference sequence). This CDR3 has 14 amino acids.

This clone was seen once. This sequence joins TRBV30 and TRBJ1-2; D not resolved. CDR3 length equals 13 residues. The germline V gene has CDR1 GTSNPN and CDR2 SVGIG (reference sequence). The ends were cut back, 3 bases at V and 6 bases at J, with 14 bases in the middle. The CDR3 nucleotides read TGTGCCTGGAGACCAACCGGGCCCCATGGCTACACCTTC. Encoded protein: CAWRPTGPHGYTF. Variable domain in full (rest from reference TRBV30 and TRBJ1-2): SQTIHQWPATLVQPVGSPLSLECTVEGTSNPNLYWYRQAAGRGLQLLFYSVGIGQISSEVPQNLSASRPQDRQFILSSKKLLLSDSGFYLCAWRPTGPHGYTFGSGTRLTVV.

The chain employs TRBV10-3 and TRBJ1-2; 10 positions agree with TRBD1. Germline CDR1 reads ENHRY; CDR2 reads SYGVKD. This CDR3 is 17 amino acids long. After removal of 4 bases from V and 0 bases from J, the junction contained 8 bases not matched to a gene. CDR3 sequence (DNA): TGTGCCATCAGTGCGGCCGGGACAGGGGTGTCTAACTATGGCTACACCTTC. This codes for CAISAAGTGVSNYGYTF.

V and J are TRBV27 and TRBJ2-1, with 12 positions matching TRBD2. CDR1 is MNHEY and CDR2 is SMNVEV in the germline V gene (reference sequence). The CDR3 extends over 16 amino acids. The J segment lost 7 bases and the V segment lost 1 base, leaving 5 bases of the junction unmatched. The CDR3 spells CASSLLTSGSANEQFF. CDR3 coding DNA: TGTGCCAGCAGTTTATTGACTAGCGGGAGTGCGAATGAGCAGTTCTTC.

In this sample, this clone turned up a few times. In DNA, the CDR3 is TGTGCCAGCAGCTTATCATCTAACGCGCAGTATTTT. This sequence encodes CASSLSSNAQYF. The rearrangement joins TRBV7-8 to TRBJ2-3; D gene unclear. Germline V gene sequence: CDR1 SGHVS, CDR2 FQNEAQ. CDR3 length: 12 residues. The V end lost 2 bases, the J end lost 10 bases, and 10 bases lay between the germline ends.

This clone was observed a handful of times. In nucleotides, the CDR3 is TGCAGCGTCGCTAAGGGAGTAGCCGGGGAGCTGTTTTTT. Protein product: CSVAKGVAGELFF. The chain joins TRBV29-1 to TRBJ2-2; perhaps TRBD2 as D (5 bases). CDR3 length equals 13 residues. Trimming cost V 6 bases and J 6 bases, with 14 bases left between them. Per the germline V gene, CDR1 is SQVTM and CDR2 is ANQGSEA.

The CDR3 here is CAWSVQRRRNEQFF. CDR3 nucleotides: TGTGCCTGGAGTGTACAACGGCGACGAAATGAGCAGTTCTTC. This chain links TRBV30 with TRBJ2-1; D call uncertain. Germline CDR1 and CDR2: GTSNPN and SVGIG (reference sequence). Trimming removed 0 bases from V and 7 bases from J, with 13 bases in between. The CDR3 extends over 14 amino acids.

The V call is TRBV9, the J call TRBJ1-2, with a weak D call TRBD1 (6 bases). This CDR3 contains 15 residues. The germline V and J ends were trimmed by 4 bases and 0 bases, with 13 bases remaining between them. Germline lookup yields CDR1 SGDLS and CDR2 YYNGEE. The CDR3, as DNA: TGTGCCAGCAGCAAGACAGGCCCTGCTAACTATGGCTACACCTTC. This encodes CASSKTGPANYGYTF.

In nucleotides, the CDR3 is TGCGCCAGCAGCCAAGACGGCGGACAGGGGGTTATCGCACCCCTCCACTTT. Translation gives CASSQDGGQGVIAPLHF. The rearrangement uses TRBV4-3 and TRBJ1-6; 10 bases map to TRBD1. After removal of 0 bases from V and 11 bases from J, the junction contained 10 bases not matched to a gene. CDR1 and CDR2 (germline): LGHNA, YSLEER. CDR3 length: 17 amino acids.